The 21 T cell receptor beta chains in this list originate from one sample, sequenced in a study of cytomegalovirus exposure and HLA in healthy donors. With 60 Vbeta and 13 Jbeta primers, the PCR was carried out. TCRdb keeps only in-frame clones here, not all; method: immunoSEQ multiplex PCR. The table includes under 250,000 clones, 82% detected once. Specimen: PBMCs. These TCRs come from a man in his forties in good health and CMV-seropositive.

The V and J genes are TRBV6-6 and TRBJ2-2, with 7 bases lining up with TRBD2. CDR3 length equals 15 residues. V lost 4 bases to trimming and J lost 0 bases; unmatched junction nucleotides: 2. CDR1 is MNHNY, CDR2 SVGAGI, per germline (reference sequence). The DNA of the CDR3 is TGTGCCAGCAGTTGGGCGGGGGCGAACACCGGGGAGCTGTTTTTT. Translating it yields CASSWAGANTGELFF.

This rearrangement joins TRBV7-8 to TRBJ2-1; 10 nucleotides line up with TRBD2. CDR3 size: 15 residues. V was clipped by 1 base and J by 7 bases; unmatched bases: 4. The germline gives CDR1 SGHVS, CDR2 FQNEAQ. Here the CDR3 reads CASSLDGLAENEQFF. As DNA, the CDR3 is TGTGCCAGCAGCTTAGATGGACTAGCGGAAAATGAGCAGTTCTTC. Full variable domain (remainder filled in from reference TRBV7-8 and TRBJ2-1): GAGVSQSPRYKVAKRGQDVALRCDPISGHVSLFWYQQALGQGPEFLTYFQNEAQLDKSGLPSDRFFAERPEGSVSTLKIQRTQQEDSAVYLCASSLDGLAENEQFFGPGTRLTVL.

The chain joins TRBV7-9 to TRBJ1-5, with a tentative D call TRBD1 (5 bases). The CDR3 has 14 amino acids. Trimming took 6 bases from V and 4 from J, leaving 13 bases between them. In germline, CDR1 is SEHNR, CDR2 FQNEAQ (reference sequence). The CDR3 nucleotides read TGTGCCAGCAGTCTGGGACGGGGGAATCAGCCCCAGCATTTT. Protein sequence: CASSLGRGNQPQHF.

The chain couples TRBV11-2 to TRBJ1-2; tentatively, D is TRBD1 (6 bases). The V gene's germline CDR1 is SGHAT and CDR2 FQNNGV. This CDR3 comprises 15 residues. Trimming pared 5 bases from V and 2 bases from J, leaving 15 bases between. The CDR3 DNA is TGTGCCAGCAGCCGCCGCGGGGGCGTCAACTATGGCTACACCTTC. This encodes CASSRRGGVNYGYTF.

This clone was recorded only once. The gene calls are TRBV6-6 and TRBJ1-1, with 10 bases matching TRBD1. Per germline, CDR1 MNHNY and CDR2 SVGAGI (reference sequence). This CDR3 is built from 15 residues. V dropped 5 bases and J dropped 2; count of bases not matched to a gene: 5. The DNA of the CDR3 is TGTGCCAGCAGTCGGACAGGGGGGTTTAACACTGAAGCTTTCTTT. Translation gives CASSRTGGFNTEAFF.

This rearrangement joins TRBV7-7 to TRBJ1-1; D remains ambiguous. Per the germline V gene, CDR1 is SSHAT and CDR2 is FNYEAQ (reference sequence). The germline V and J ends were trimmed by 5 bases and 1 base, with 2 bases remaining between them. This CDR3 is built from 11 residues. CDR3 residues: CASSQNTEAFF. Written as DNA, the CDR3 is TGTGCCAGCAGCCAGAACACTGAAGCTTTCTTT. Variable domain in full (rest from reference TRBV7-7 and TRBJ1-1): GAGVSQSPRYKVTKRGQDVTLRCDPISSHATLYWYQQALGQGPEFLTYFNYEAQPDKSGLPSDRFSAERPEGSISTLTIQRTEQRDSAMYRCASSQNTEAFFGQGTRLTVV.

The chain is built from TRBV5-8 and TRBJ2-1; 11 bases agree with TRBD2. V trimming: 4 bases; J trimming: 6 bases; junction bases outside the gene matches: 12. In germline, CDR1 is SGHTS, CDR2 YDEGEE. This CDR3 region has 17 residues. As DNA, the CDR3 is TGTGCCAGCAGCAGGAGGGTACTAGCGGGAGATCGCAATGAGCAGTTCTTC. Amino acid sequence: CASSRRVLAGDRNEQFF.

This chain connects TRBV6-1 to TRBJ1-5; D not resolved. There are 15 residues in the CDR3. From germline, CDR1 is MNHNS and CDR2 SASEGT. V was shortened by 8 bases and J by 0 bases, with 14 bases between the two germline ends. The CDR3: CASGRTEYSNQPQHF. For the CDR3, the DNA is TGTGCCAGCGGGCGAACAGAGTATAGCAATCAGCCCCAGCATTTT.

V is TRBV7-9 and J is TRBJ1-4; D may be TRBD1 (5 bases). The V end lost 5 bases, the J end lost 7 bases, and 14 bases lay between the germline ends. CDR1 and CDR2 from the germline V gene are SEHNR and FQNEAQ (reference sequence). The CDR3 has 14 amino acids. CDR3 residues: CASSPSGSVEKLFF. The CDR3 nucleotides are TGTGCCAGCAGCCCCTCAGGGTCTGTTGAAAAACTGTTTTTT.

The chain recombines TRBV27 with TRBJ1-1, with 9 bases fitting TRBD1. The trim removed 5 bases at V and 5 bases at J, leaving 6 bases unmatched. The CDR3 loop spans 14 amino acids. Germline lookup yields CDR1 MNHEY and CDR2 SMNVEV (reference sequence). DNA of the CDR3: TGTGCCAGCAGTAGGGACAGGGTTGATACTGAAGCTTTCTTT. This codes for CASSRDRVDTEAFF.

This rearrangement joins TRBV7-9 to TRBJ2-7; TRBD1 might be the D (6 bases). The germline CDR1 and CDR2 sequences are SEHNR and FQNEAQ (reference sequence). Trimming removed 0 bases at V and 4 bases at J, with 16 bases between. The CDR3 is 16 residues long. The CDR3 DNA reads as TGTGCCAGCAGCTTAGCGCTAAGCCCCACAGGGTACGAGCAGTACTTC. Translated, it gives CASSLALSPTGYEQYF.

The rearrangement links TRBV5-6 to TRBJ2-3; TRBD2 is a possible D gene (5 bases). The CDR3 length is 17 residues. V was cut by 4 bases and J by 4 bases, with 22 bases left in between. The germline V gene has CDR1 SGHDT and CDR2 YYEEEE. CDR3 nucleotide sequence: TGTGCCAGCAGCGATCCTCTCCCGGGAAGCTCCGCAGATACGCAGTATTTT. Its protein product is CASSDPLPGSSADTQYF.

The chain couples TRBV7-2 to TRBJ1-5; 7 bases agree with TRBD1. The V and J ends lost 5 bases and 6 bases, in that order; junction bases with no gene match: 7. In germline, CDR1 is SGHTA, CDR2 FQGNSA. The CDR3 runs to 14 residues. The CDR3: CASSPLTGVQPQHF. DNA for the CDR3: TGTGCCAGCAGCCCGCTCACAGGGGTTCAGCCCCAGCATTTT.

The count of this clone is one. The chain links TRBV5-1 to TRBJ2-3; D not resolved. The V gene's germline CDR1 is SGHRS and CDR2 YFSETQ. The V end lost 4 bases, the J end lost 1 base, and 7 bases lay between the germline ends. This CDR3 has 13 amino acids. CDR3 in amino acids: CASSPVGTDTQYF. The CDR3 DNA reads TGCGCCAGCAGCCCAGTCGGCACAGATACGCAGTATTTT.

This clone was seen just once. The rearrangement uses TRBV27 and TRBJ1-2; D remains unclear. Germline V gives CDR1 MNHEY, CDR2 SMNVEV (reference sequence). V was shortened by 5 bases and J by 3 bases, with 16 bases between the two germline ends. The CDR3 is 15 residues long. CDR3 sequence reads: CASSPFAREDYGYTF. The CDR3 DNA reads as TGTGCCAGCAGTCCATTTGCCCGGGAGGACTATGGCTACACCTTC.

The chain has TRBV5-1 and TRBJ2-1; 8 nucleotides line up with TRBD2. CDR1 SGHRS and CDR2 YFSETQ come from the germline V gene. This CDR3 comprises 14 residues. Unmatched junction bases numbered 7, after V lost 8 bases and J lost 3 bases. The CDR3 sequence is CASTSGEVYNEQFF. CDR3 DNA: TGCGCCAGTACTAGCGGAGAGGTCTACAATGAGCAGTTCTTC.

A single count supports this clone. DNA of the CDR3: TGTGCCAGCAGCCCCCTTGGGGCCGACACTGAAGCTTTCTTT. Its protein product is CASSPLGADTEAFF. The V gene is TRBV11-3, the J gene TRBJ1-1, with TRBD1 as a possible D gene (5 bases). Trimming took 5 bases from V and 3 from J, leaving 13 bases between them. The CDR3 is 14 residues long. Germline V gene lookup returns CDR1 SGHNT and CDR2 YENEEA.

This clone was counted a single time. This chain joins TRBV11-3 and TRBJ2-1, with no clear D. V dropped 0 bases and J dropped 9 bases, with 6 bases sitting between them. The length of the CDR3 is 12 residues. Germline CDR1 and CDR2: SGHNT and YENEEA. CDR3 nucleotide sequence: TGTGCCAGCAGCTTAGATCGTAGTGAGCAGTTCTTC. Protein sequence: CASSLDRSEQFF.

The chain carries TRBV7-9 and TRBJ1-2, with a possible D match to TRBD1 (6 bases). Trimming shortened V by 5 bases and J by 0 bases, and 13 bases separated the two germline ends. This CDR3 has 15 amino acids. Germline V gene lookup returns CDR1 SEHNR and CDR2 FQNEAQ (reference sequence). The CDR3 region is CASSASGTTNYGYTF. CDR3 in DNA: TGTGCCAGCAGCGCTTCCGGGACAACTAACTATGGCTACACCTTC.

The chain joins TRBV5-4 to TRBJ2-7; 7 bases agree with TRBD1. The trim removed 4 bases at V and 5 bases at J, leaving 9 bases unmatched. The CDR3 consists of 14 residues. CDR1 is SGHNT and CDR2 is YYREEE in the germline V gene (reference sequence). CDR3 in DNA: TGTGCCAGCAGCCCCCCCGGCACAGGGGACGAGCAGTACTTC. Amino acids: CASSPPGTGDEQYF.

The chain carries TRBV5-1 and TRBJ1-2; TRBD1 is a possible D gene (6 bases). There are 14 residues in the CDR3. V lost 0 bases and J 10 bases, leaving 16 bases between the germline ends. Germline V gives CDR1 SGHRS, CDR2 YFSETQ. CDR3 protein: CASSLGLRTGIYTF. The DNA of the CDR3 is TGCGCCAGCAGCTTGGGCCTACGTACAGGGATCTACACCTTC.